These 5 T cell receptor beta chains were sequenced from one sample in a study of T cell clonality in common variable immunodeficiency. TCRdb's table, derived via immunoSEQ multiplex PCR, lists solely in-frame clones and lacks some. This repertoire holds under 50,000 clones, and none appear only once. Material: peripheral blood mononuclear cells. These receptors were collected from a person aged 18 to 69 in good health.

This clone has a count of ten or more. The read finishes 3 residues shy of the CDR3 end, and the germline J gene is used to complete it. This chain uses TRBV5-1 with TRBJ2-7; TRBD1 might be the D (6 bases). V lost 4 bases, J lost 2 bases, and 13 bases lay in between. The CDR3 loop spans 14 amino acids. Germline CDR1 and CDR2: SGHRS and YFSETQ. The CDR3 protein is CASSLQGQPYEQYF. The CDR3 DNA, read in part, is TGCGCCAGCAGCCTCCAGGGACAACCCTACGAG.

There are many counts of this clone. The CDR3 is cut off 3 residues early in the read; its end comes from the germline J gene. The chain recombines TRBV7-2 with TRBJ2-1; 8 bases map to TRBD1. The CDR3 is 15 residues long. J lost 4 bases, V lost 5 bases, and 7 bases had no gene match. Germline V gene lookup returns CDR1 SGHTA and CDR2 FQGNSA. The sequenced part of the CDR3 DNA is TGTGCCAGCAGCCACGACAGGGGCCCTTACAATGAG. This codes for CASSHDRGPYNE. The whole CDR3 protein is CASSHDRGPYNEQFF.

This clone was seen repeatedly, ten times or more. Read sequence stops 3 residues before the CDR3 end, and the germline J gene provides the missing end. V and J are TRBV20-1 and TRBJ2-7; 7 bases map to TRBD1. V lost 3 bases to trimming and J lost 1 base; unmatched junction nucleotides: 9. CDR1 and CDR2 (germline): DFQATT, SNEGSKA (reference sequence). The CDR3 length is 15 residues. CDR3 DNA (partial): TGCAGTGCTAGTTCCTCGGAGACAGGGTCCTACGAG. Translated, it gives CSASSSETGSYE. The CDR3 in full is CSASSSETGSYEQYF.

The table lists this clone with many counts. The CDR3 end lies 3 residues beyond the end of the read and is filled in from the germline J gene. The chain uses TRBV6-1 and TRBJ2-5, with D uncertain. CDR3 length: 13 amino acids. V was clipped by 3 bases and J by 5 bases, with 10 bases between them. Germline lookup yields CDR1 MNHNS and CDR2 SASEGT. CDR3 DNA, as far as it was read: TGTGCCAGCAGTGAGTCCCCAGGCGAGACC. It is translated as CASSESPGET. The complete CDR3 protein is CASSESPGETQYF.

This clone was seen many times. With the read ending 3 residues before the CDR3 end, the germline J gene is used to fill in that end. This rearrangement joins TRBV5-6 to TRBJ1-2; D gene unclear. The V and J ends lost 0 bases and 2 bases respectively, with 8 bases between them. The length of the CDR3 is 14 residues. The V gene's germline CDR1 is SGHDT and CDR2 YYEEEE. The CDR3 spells CASSLGPVNYGYTF. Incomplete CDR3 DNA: TGTGCCAGCAGCTTGGGGCCCGTGAACTATGGC.